This T cell receptor beta chain was sequenced in a study of cytomegalovirus exposure and HLA in healthy donors. Study-wide results and limits: The study put 150 to 200 TCR beta chains on its list as cytomegalovirus-associated.

The CDR3 totals 13 residues. Germline V gene lookup returns CDR1 GTSNPN and CDR2 SVGIG (reference sequence). V lost 0 bases and J lost 7, with 13 bases in between. 60 Vbeta and 13 Jbeta primers were used in PCR. Sequenced by immunoSEQ multiplex PCR; TCRdb stores in-frame clones only, minus some. The sample includes about 160,000 clones, 70% to 90% seen only once; the top ten take 1.5% to 2%. With regard to this clone: Its antigen remains unknown.

The V gene is TRBV30, the J gene TRBJ2-7; D uncertain. The sequence was obtained from a woman aged 18 to 35 in good health and CMV-seronegative. Material: PBMCs. The CDR3 spells CAWSVDASGEQYF. DNA for the CDR3: TGTGCCTGGAGTGTGGATGCCTCGGGTGAGCAGTACTTC.